A selection of T cell receptor beta chains follows, all from one sample in a study of blood T cells in healthy people across ages. TCRdb called the 5' RACE reads again in MiXCR, with one record for every CDR3 protein. The table includes roughly 800,000 distinct CDR3 sequences, roughly 25% detected once. Another study also made use of these data, one on T cells of mothers and their children.

Sequenced material: blood. These receptors came from a boy younger than 18 in good health. Both conserved end residues are part of each CDR3. The D gene is left open where the match is weak. Some rows mark clone size as missing; the rest say once, few, many or name a class of expanded clone.

cdr3_length | j_call | v_call | d_call | clone_size | cdr3_nt | cdr3_aa
15 | TRBJ1-3 | TRBV4-3 | TRBD1 | few | TGCGCCAGCAGCCCGGGCAGGGGGGTAGGAAACACCATATATTTT | CASSPGRGVGNTIYF
16 | TRBJ2-5 | TRBV9 | TRBD2 | NA | TGTGCCAGCAGCGTAGATGGAGCGGGAGGGTTAGAGACCCAGTACTTC | CASSVDGAGGLETQYF
16 | TRBJ2-3 | TRBV14 | NA | NA | TGTGCCAGCAGCCAAGTGCGGGGAGGTGGGCCAGATACGCAGTATTTT | CASSQVRGGGPDTQYF
13 | TRBJ1-2 | TRBV13 | NA | few | TGTGCCAGCAGCTTTAACGCCGAGTATGGCTACACCTTC | CASSFNAEYGYTF
14 | TRBJ2-4 | TRBV29-1 | NA | few | TGCAGCGCTGCCCCGGGAGCCACGGATGGCATTCAGTACTTC | CSAAPGATDGIQYF
12 | TRBJ1-4 | TRBV7-2 | NA | NA | TGTGCCAGCGGGGACGTAGGGGGAAAACTGTTTTTT | CASGDVGGKLFF
15 | TRBJ2-1 | TRBV20-1 | TRBD2 | few | TGCAGTGCTAGGGGAGCGGGAGGGCCCTACAATGAGCAGTTCTTC | CSARGAGGPYNEQFF
12 | TRBJ1-1 | TRBV20-1 | NA | few | TGCAGTGCCCCCGGGGTGAGCACTGAAGCTTTCTTT | CSAPGVSTEAFF
15 | TRBJ2-5 | TRBV20-1 | TRBD2 | few | TGCAGTGCTAGGTCCTCCGGGGCGGGAGCTGAGACCCAGTACTTC | CSARSSGAGAETQYF
15 | TRBJ2-7 | TRBV4-1 | NA | NA | TGCGCCAGCAGCCATCAGGAGGGTTCCGTATACGAGCAGTACTTC | CASSHQEGSVYEQYF